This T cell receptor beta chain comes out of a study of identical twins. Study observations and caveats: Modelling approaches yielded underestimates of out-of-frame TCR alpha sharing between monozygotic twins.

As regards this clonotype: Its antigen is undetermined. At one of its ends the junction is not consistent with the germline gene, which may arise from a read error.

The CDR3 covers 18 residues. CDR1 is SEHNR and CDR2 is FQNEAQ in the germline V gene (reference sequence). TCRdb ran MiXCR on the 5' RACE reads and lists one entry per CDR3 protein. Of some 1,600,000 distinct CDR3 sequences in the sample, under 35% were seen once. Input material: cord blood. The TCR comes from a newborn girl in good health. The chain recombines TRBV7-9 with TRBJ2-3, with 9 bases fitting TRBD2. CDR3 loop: CACSPKVLSGSSTDTQYF. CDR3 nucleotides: TGTGCCTGCAGCCCTAAGGTGCTTAGCGGGAGTAGCACAGATACGCAGTATTTT.